Listed below are T cell receptor beta chains from one sample, sequenced in a study of T-cell memory formation after mild COVID-19. TCRdb analysed the 5' RACE reads with MiXCR anew, one entry per CDR3 protein. Found here are nearly 250,000 distinct CDR3 sequences, roughly 15% of them singletons; the top ten hold around 2.2%. The sample consisted of PBMCs or a T cell subset sorted from them (not recorded which). The receptor set was obtained from an adult woman who had mild COVID-19 (a few samples of this study predate the infection). Cell type and time point are not known. Both conserved end residues are part of each CDR3. The D gene is left open where the match is weak. Clone size is given for some rows only: seen once, a few or many times, or a class if the clone is expanded.

d_call,j_call,v_call,clone_size,cdr3_aa,cdr3_nt
-,TRBJ2-5,TRBV5-1,few,CASSLRMGETQYF,TGCGCCAGCAGCTTGCGGATGGGGGAGACCCAGTACTTC
TRBD2,TRBJ2-7,TRBV20-1,few,CSAGSPIPLAGGYEQYF,TGCAGTGCTGGTAGCCCGATCCCCCTAGCGGGGGGGTACGAGCAGTACTTC
-,TRBJ1-5,TRBV4-2,few,CASSPTGTPNQPQHF,TGTGCCAGCAGCCCTACCGGGACTCCTAATCAGCCCCAGCATTTT
-,TRBJ1-4,TRBV7-3,-,CASSLTGTLNEKLFF,TGTGCCAGCAGCTTAACTGGGACTCTTAATGAAAAACTGTTTTTT
TRBD1,TRBJ1-1,TRBV12-3/TRBV12-4,-,CASRPGQGAGGTEAFF,TGTGCCAGCAGGCCCGGACAGGGGGCGGGTGGCACTGAAGCTTTCTTT
-,TRBJ2-1,TRBV7-3,-,CASSQGPSGEQFF,TGTGCCAGCAGCCAGGGACCCTCGGGTGAGCAGTTCTTC
-,TRBJ1-1,TRBV5-1,few,CASSLPDPGTEAFF,TGCGCCAGCAGCCTGCCGGACCCGGGGACTGAAGCTTTCTTT
-,TRBJ2-5,TRBV6-6,few,CASSYLPGQQETQYF,TGTGCCAGCAGTTACTTGCCTGGACAGCAAGAGACCCAGTACTTC
-,TRBJ2-2,TRBV7-9,few,CASLGGGSTGELFF,TGTGCCAGCCTGGGGGGCGGGAGCACCGGGGAGCTGTTTTTT
-,TRBJ1-1,TRBV6-5,-,CASSYSILLHTEAFF,TGTGCCAGCAGTTACTCGATATTGCTACACACTGAAGCTTTCTTT
TRBD2,TRBJ2-1,TRBV19,few,CASAGELYNEQFF,TGTGCCAGTGCGGGGGAGCTCTACAATGAGCAGTTCTTC
TRBD1,TRBJ1-5,TRBV20-1,many,CSARTIGTGYNQPQHF,TGCAGTGCTAGAACCATAGGGACAGGATACAATCAGCCCCAGCATTTT
TRBD2,TRBJ2-7,TRBV20-1,-,CSARSAGTSGRGEQYF,TGCAGTGCTAGATCTGCCGGGACTAGCGGGAGAGGCGAGCAGTACTTC
-,TRBJ2-7,TRBV7-2,-,CASSLAGEPYEQYF,TGTGCCAGCAGCTTAGCGGGAGAACCCTACGAGCAGTACTTC
TRBD2,TRBJ2-1,TRBV4-3,-,CASSQERSRLAGGEEQFF,TGCGCCAGCAGCCAAGAACGGTCACGGCTAGCGGGAGGAGAAGAGCAGTTCTTC
-,TRBJ1-2,TRBV5-4,-,CASSLGGRGTYGYTF,TGTGCCAGCAGCTTGGGGGGCAGGGGAACCTATGGCTACACCTTC
-,TRBJ1-6,TRBV27,-,CASRSPLHF,TGTGCCAGCAGATCACCCCTCCACTTT
TRBD1,TRBJ2-7,TRBV20-1,-,CSARDRDYEQYF,TGCAGTGCTCGAGACAGGGACTACGAGCAGTACTTC
TRBD2,TRBJ2-2,TRBV4-3,few,CASSQERAGGWTGELFF,TGCGCCAGCAGCCAAGAGAGAGCGGGAGGGTGGACCGGGGAGCTGTTTTTT
-,TRBJ1-1,TRBV5-8,few,CASSRAVRGAFF,TGTGCCAGCAGCCGGGCGGTAAGAGGAGCTTTCTTT
-,TRBJ1-5,TRBV4-3,-,CASSQDRARRNQPQHF,TGCGCCAGCAGCCAAGATAGGGCCAGGCGCAATCAGCCCCAGCATTTT
-,TRBJ1-1,TRBV5-1,many,CASSPAGDPFEAFF,TGCGCCAGCAGCCCGGCGGGTGACCCTTTTGAAGCTTTCTTT
TRBD2,TRBJ2-1,TRBV7-9,many,CASSLGTSGSDEQFF,TGTGCCAGCAGCTTGGGGACTAGCGGGAGTGATGAGCAGTTCTTC
-,TRBJ1-6,TRBV11-2,-,CASSSLTGYNSPLHF,TGTGCCAGCAGCTCACTGACCGGTTACAATTCACCCCTCCACTTT
TRBD1,TRBJ1-5,TRBV6-2/TRBV6-3,-,CASSYIPTGGDLSNQPQHF,TGTGCCAGCAGTTACATTCCCACAGGGGGTGACCTTAGCAATCAGCCCCAGCATTTT
-,TRBJ2-5,TRBV20-1,-,CSAREFSRRETQYF,TGCAGTGCTAGAGAGTTCTCTAGGAGGGAGACCCAGTACTTC
-,TRBJ1-1,TRBV5-1,-,CASSLVDSESEAFF,TGCGCCAGCAGCTTGGTGGACAGCGAGTCTGAAGCTTTCTTT
TRBD2,TRBJ2-4,TRBV7-2,-,CASSLGGLALAKNIQYF,TGTGCCAGCAGCTTAGGTGGACTAGCCCTAGCCAAAAACATTCAGTACTTC
-,TRBJ2-1,TRBV19,-,CASSGATSTNEQFF,TGTGCCAGTAGCGGGGCCACTTCTACCAATGAGCAGTTCTTC
TRBD1,TRBJ2-1,TRBV19,-,CASSIMGTGFNEQFF,TGTGCCAGTAGTATAATGGGGACAGGGTTTAATGAGCAGTTCTTC
TRBD2,TRBJ2-7,TRBV4-1,few,CASSQQGLAGVTYEQYF,TGCGCCAGCAGCCAACAAGGACTAGCGGGGGTTACCTACGAGCAGTACTTC
TRBD1,TRBJ2-7,TRBV30,many,CACGRGLEQYF,TGTGCCTGCGGCAGGGGGCTCGAGCAGTACTTC
-,TRBJ2-1,TRBV18,few,CASSSGRAEQFF,TGTGCCAGCTCATCCGGGCGCGCTGAGCAGTTCTTC
-,TRBJ1-1,TRBV7-2,-,CASSDRAGYTEAFF,TGTGCCAGCAGCGATAGGGCCGGGTACACTGAAGCTTTCTTT
-,TRBJ2-1,TRBV7-2,-,CASSYTGTVGNEQFF,TGTGCCAGCAGCTACACCGGGACGGTGGGGAATGAGCAGTTCTTC
-,TRBJ2-2,TRBV11-3,-,CASSLGPDTGELFF,TGTGCCAGCAGCTTAGGTCCAGACACCGGGGAGCTGTTTTTT
-,TRBJ2-1,TRBV20-1,-,CSAMVRAGDNEQFF,TGCAGTGCAATGGTGAGGGCCGGGGACAATGAGCAGTTCTTC
-,TRBJ2-7,TRBV7-9,-,CASSHNRDSYEQYF,TGTGCCAGCAGCCATAACCGGGACTCCTACGAGCAGTACTTC
TRBD2,TRBJ2-1,TRBV23-1,-,CASDVGTSGALCRYYNEQFF,TGCGCCAGCGACGTGGGTACTAGCGGGGCCCTTTGCCGATACTACAATGAGCAGTTCTTC
-,TRBJ2-7,TRBV21-1,-,CASSQRDPLYEQYF,TGTGCCAGCAGCCAACGGGACCCTCTTTACGAGCAGTACTTC
-,TRBJ1-1,TRBV7-6,few,CASSLALGARAFF,TGTGCCAGCAGCTTAGCGCTTGGGGCCCGAGCTTTCTTT
-,TRBJ1-6,TRBV5-1,-,CASSLRTGSENSPLHF,TGCGCCAGCAGCTTGCGAACAGGGTCGGAGAATTCACCCCTCCACTTT
TRBD1,TRBJ2-7,TRBV24-1,-,CATSRTGVDYEQYF,TGTGCCACCAGTCGGACAGGGGTAGACTACGAGCAGTACTTC
-,TRBJ2-2,TRBV3-1,few,CASSQTYRYTGELFF,TGTGCCAGCAGCCAAACCTACCGATACACCGGGGAGCTGTTTTTT